This T cell receptor beta chain was recorded in a study of vaccination effects on CD4 cells after COVID-19. Details on this clone: Its antigen is not identified.

Sequencing was preceded by expansion of antigen-specific CD4+ T cells with viral peptide pools in the ViraFEST assay. After more than 8 days in culture, the CD4+ T cells were isolated. It was two doses of either the BNT162b2 or mRNA-1273 vaccine that participants received. A density of approximately 2 million PBMC per well was used; these cells were cultured with approximately 9.1 IU/ml IL-2 and roughly 10 ug/ml peptides. At days 3 and 7, half of the medium was exchanged for IL-2 medium. Study conclusions and caveats: After vaccination of healthy people, only 1 of 255 vaccine-induced clones cross-reacted with common cold coronaviruses.

Produced via immunoSEQ multiplex PCR; TCRdb's table is partial and in-frame only. Seen here are tens of thousands of clones, less than 80% observed once, and the top ten hold 1% to 1.5%. The CDR3 runs to 15 residues. Germline V gives CDR1 SGHAT, CDR2 FQNNGV. J lost 2 bases, V lost 10 bases, and 11 bases had no gene match. The sequences come from CD4+ T cells from PBMCs cultured with HCoV-229E spike peptides, collected after COVID-19 vaccination. The source of this sequence is a human donor who received a COVID-19 vaccine. The chain links TRBV11-2 to TRBJ2-1; 7 nucleotides match TRBD1. The CDR3 DNA sequence: TGTGCCACCCAGCAACAGACAGGGCCCTACAATGAGCAGTTCTTC. Protein product: CATQQQTGPYNEQFF.